This T cell receptor (beta chain) originates from a study of memory CD4+ T cells and cytomegalovirus serostatus. The sort gate was single viable CD3+CD4+CD8-CD45RO+ cells for memory CD4+ T cells. The assay was immunoSEQ multiplex PCR, and TCRdb's table has in-frame clones only and misses some. The table shows 50,000 or so clones, with about 70% occurring only once. Germline values: CDR1 SGHDT, CDR2 YYEEEE. Deletions cut 4 bases from V and 2 bases from J, with 15 bases between. This CDR3 contains 15 residues. Sequenced material: memory CD4+ T cells from blood. The origin of this receptor is an adult in good health and CMV-seropositive. The chain employs TRBV5-6 and TRBJ1-2, with D possibly being TRBD1 (5 bases). CDR3 sequence (DNA): TGTGCCAGCAGCCCGGACTCTTGGGGCAACTATGGCTACACCTTC. This encodes CASSPDSWGNYGYTF.